This passage covers 3 T cell receptor beta chains from one sample sequenced in a study of graft-versus-host responses after intestinal transplantation. Intraepithelial lymphocytes and lamina propria lymphocytes were released through processing of graft tissue. Assay: immunoSEQ multiplex PCR; the TCRdb copy retains only in-frame clones and omits some. The sample shows around 15,000 clones, around 70% of them seen only once. This material consisted of ileum tissue, taken 14 days after transplant. Every receptor here comes from a human patient who received an intestinal transplant, so some T cells may come from the graft donor.

A remark on this clone: Other DNA sequences in the sample encode the same CDR3. This chain links TRBV5-1 with TRBJ2-7; D unclear. CDR3 size: 12 residues. CDR1 and CDR2 (germline): SGHRS, YFSETQ. Trimming removed 0 bases at V and 4 bases at J, with 5 bases between. The CDR3 DNA reads TGCGCCAGCAGCTTGGTCGGTTACGAGCAGTACTTC. Translating it yields CASSLVGYEQYF.

This clone was recorded once. This chain uses TRBV18 with TRBJ2-7; D is ambiguous. Germline values: CDR1 KGHSH, CDR2 LQKENI. The CDR3 has 13 amino acids. V dropped 2 bases and J dropped 2 bases, with 7 bases sitting between them. The DNA for the CDR3 is TGTGCCAGCTCACCATCCGCTGCCTACGAGCAGTACTTC. This sequence encodes CASSPSAAYEQYF.

This clone was detected only a few times. V and J are TRBV7-9 and TRBJ2-7; D gene unclear. This CDR3 is built from 12 residues. The V gene lost 4 bases and the J gene lost 6 bases, with 10 bases spanning the gap. Germline loops: CDR1 SEHNR, CDR2 FQNEAQ (reference sequence). CDR3 residues: CASSWDVPEQYF. The CDR3 DNA sequence: TGTGCCAGCAGCTGGGATGTCCCCGAGCAGTACTTC.